Given below is one T cell receptor (beta chain) in context. This clonotype came up many times. Its antigen target is currently unknown. No clone much larger than this one lies a single base away; base qualities are absent. This sample was taken from a study of T-cell memory formation after mild COVID-19 (dated by TCRdb to the early 2020s). Describing the broader study: Most TCR sequence clusters were specific to one of the two donors. Longitudinal TCRalpha and TCRbeta repertoire sequencing tracked T-cell clones expanding and contracting after mild COVID-19 in a couple of donors. Two young, previously healthy adult volunteers, one female and one male, were included in the cohort. What the work shows at the level of the full study, not this receptor alone: Balanced CD4/CD8 phenotypes were observed for clones contracting from day 15 to 85, whereas a bias towards CD4+ was observed for a second wave of clones expanding from day 15 to 37. Contracting CD4+ clones were found mainly in CM and EM memory subsets, while CD8+ clones were enriched in EMRA. The detection of some responding clones in pre-infection memory suggests that pre-existing cross-reactive memory T cells joined the SARS-CoV-2 response. The study included only a couple of mild cases, and larger cohorts that include severe cases with pre-infection samples were judged to be necessary. Whether the second-wave clones peaking on day 37 were SARS-CoV-2 specific was not confirmed.

V is reduced by 0 bases and J by 5 bases, leaving a spacing of 14 bases between them. Reading from cysteine to phenylalanine, the CDR3 counts 16 amino acids. Here the CDR3 DNA is all that survives: 48 bases in frame from base 1. CDR1 and CDR2 (MGHRA, YSYEKL) derive from the germline V gene. TCRdb shows the sequencer as Illumina NovaSeq 6000. Using 5'RACE with constant-segment primers, TCRalpha and TCRbeta cDNA libraries were constructed, with sample barcodes and unique molecular identifiers added in the process. Trizol reagent was used to extract RNA from every sample. The libraries were amplified in two PCR steps, and the second step added a second sample barcode and Illumina TruSeq adapters. Sequencing of the libraries was done on an Illumina NovaSeq, producing 2 x 150 bp paired-end reads. Concerning the study's data processing: The reads were demultiplexed and collapsed into UMI-guided consensus sequences using migec v1.2.7. Using mixcr v2.1.11, the UMI consensuses were aligned to TRA and TRB V and J templates and assembled into clonotypes. Clonotypes were classified as expanded or contracted when called significant by both edgeR and NoisET, with noise models trained on biological replicates. edgeR calls used a false discovery rate-adjusted p below 0.01 and a log2 fold-change threshold of 1. As an exploratory analysis of dynamics, max-normalized trajectories of the 1000 most abundant clonotypes were examined with PCA combined with hierarchical clustering. The CD4 or CD8 phenotype of responding clones was assigned using the separately sequenced CD4+ and CD8+ repertoires. TCRdb's own reprocessing of the public reads used fastp at Q25 and MiXCR and kept productive beta chains. Here each entry gathers all rows of one CDR3 protein and keeps the most common genes and DNA. For this entry, the V and J calls and clone size follow TCRdb and not the study's own pipeline. This sample lists about 340,000 distinct CDR3 sequences; 15% to 20% were detected once. The top ten hold approximately 20% of the sample.

Ficoll-Paque density gradient centrifugation was used to isolate PBMCs. Sequencing was carried out using PBMCs or a T cell subset sorted from them (not recorded which). The TCR originated in a man aged 18-30 years who had mild COVID-19 (a few samples of this study predate the infection). The sample titles of this study are shuffled in the database, so cell type and time point are left out; the donor was told from shared clones. The V gene is TRBV4-1 and the J gene is TRBJ2-1; the D gene is unclear. At the DNA level, the sequence is TGCGCCAGCAGCCAAGAACGTTCGGTACTGAACAATGAGCAGTTCTTC. This yields the protein CASSQERSVLNNEQFF.